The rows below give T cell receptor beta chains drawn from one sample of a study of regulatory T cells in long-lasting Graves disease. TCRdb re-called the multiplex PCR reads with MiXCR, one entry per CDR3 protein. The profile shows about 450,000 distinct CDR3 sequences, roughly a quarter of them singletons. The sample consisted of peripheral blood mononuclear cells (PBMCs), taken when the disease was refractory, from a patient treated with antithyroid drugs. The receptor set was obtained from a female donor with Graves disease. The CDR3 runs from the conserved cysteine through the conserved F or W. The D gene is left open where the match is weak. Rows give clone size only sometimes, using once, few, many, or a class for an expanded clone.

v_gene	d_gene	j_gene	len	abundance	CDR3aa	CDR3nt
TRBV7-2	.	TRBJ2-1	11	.	CASSVLGEQFF	TGTGCCAGCAGCGTCTTGGGTGAGCAGTTCTTC
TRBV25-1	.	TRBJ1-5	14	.	CASSIQGAPQPQHF	TGTGCCAGCAGTATACAGGGAGCCCCTCAGCCCCAGCATTTT
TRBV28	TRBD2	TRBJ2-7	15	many	CASSPGVAGFEEQYF	TGTGCCAGCAGTCCCGGGGTAGCGGGATTTGAAGAGCAGTACTTC
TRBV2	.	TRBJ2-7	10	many	CASALEEQYF	TGTGCCAGCGCACTGGAGGAGCAGTACTTC
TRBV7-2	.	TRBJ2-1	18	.	CASSLRGSGTTQVDEQFF	TGTGCCAGCAGCCTCAGGGGGAGCGGGACTACCCAGGTGGATGAGCAGTTCTTC
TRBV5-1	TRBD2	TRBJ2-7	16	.	CASSSRTSGASYEQYF	TGCGCCAGCAGCTCCCGGACTAGCGGCGCCTCCTACGAGCAGTACTTC
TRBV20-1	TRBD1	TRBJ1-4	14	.	CSASRGTVNEKLFF	TGCAGTGCCTCCCGTGGGACAGTAAATGAAAAACTGTTTTTT
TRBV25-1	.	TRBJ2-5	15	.	CASSEPTQFQETQYF	TGTGCCAGCAGTGAACCCACACAATTTCAAGAGACCCAGTACTTC
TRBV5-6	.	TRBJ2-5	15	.	CASTLALQGQETQYF	TGTGCCAGCACCCTAGCACTACAGGGCCAAGAGACCCAGTACTTC
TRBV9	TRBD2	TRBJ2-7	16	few	CASSVGGAGGFYEQYF	TGTGCCAGCAGCGTAGGGGGAGCGGGAGGGTTTTACGAGCAGTACTTC
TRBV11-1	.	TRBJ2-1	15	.	CASSLVVYRYNEQFF	TGTGCCAGCAGCTTAGTAGTTTACCGCTACAATGAGCAGTTCTTC
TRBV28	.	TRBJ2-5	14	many	CASSSPDYAETQYF	TGTGCCAGCAGTTCTCCCGACTATGCAGAGACCCAGTACTTC
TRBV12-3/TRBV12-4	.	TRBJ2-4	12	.	CASGRSGNIQYF	TGTGCCAGCGGGAGGTCAGGTAACATTCAGTACTTC
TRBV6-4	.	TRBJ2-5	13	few	CASSETGQETQYF	TGTGCCAGCAGTGAGACGGGTCAAGAGACCCAGTACTTC
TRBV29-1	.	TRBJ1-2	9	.	CSASDGYTF	TGCAGCGCTTCGGATGGCTACACCTTC
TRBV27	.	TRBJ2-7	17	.	CASSSALVAGDFHEQYF	TGTGCCAGCAGCTCCGCCCTGGTGGCAGGGGATTTCCACGAGCAGTACTTC
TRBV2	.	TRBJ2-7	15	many	CASSSSRRESYEQYF	TGTGCCAGCAGTTCCTCCAGGCGAGAATCCTACGAGCAGTACTTC
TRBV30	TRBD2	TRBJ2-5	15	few	CAWRSGRAVWETQYF	TGTGCCTGGAGGAGTGGGAGGGCCGTTTGGGAGACCCAGTACTTC
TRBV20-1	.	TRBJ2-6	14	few	CSARPGAGANVLTF	TGCAGTGCTAGACCAGGGGCGGGGGCCAACGTCCTGACTTTC
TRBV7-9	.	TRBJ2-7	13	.	CASSLARGSEQYF	TGTGCCAGCAGCTTAGCGCGCGGAAGTGAGCAGTACTTC
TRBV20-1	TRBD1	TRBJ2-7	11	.	CSARTGSEQYF	TGCAGTGCCCGGACAGGGTCCGAGCAGTACTTC
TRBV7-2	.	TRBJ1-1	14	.	CASSRGGYYTEAFF	TGTGCCAGCAGCCGGGGGGGATATTACACTGAAGCTTTCTTT
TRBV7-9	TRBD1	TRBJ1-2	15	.	CASSSQGVANYGYTF	TGTGCCAGCAGCTCACAGGGGGTAGCGAACTATGGCTACACCTTC
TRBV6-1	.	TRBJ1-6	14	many	CASSLRAEDSPLHF	TGTGCCAGCAGTCTCAGGGCCGAGGATTCACCCCTCCACTTT
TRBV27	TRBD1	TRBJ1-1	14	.	CASSRGQAYTEAFF	TGTGCCAGCAGTCGAGGACAGGCCTACACTGAAGCTTTCTTT
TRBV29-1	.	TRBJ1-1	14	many	CSVHQGGFFTEAFF	TGCAGCGTTCACCAAGGAGGATTCTTCACTGAAGCTTTCTTT
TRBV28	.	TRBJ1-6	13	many	CASTRGRDGPLHF	TGTGCCAGCACCCGGGGCAGGGACGGACCCCTCCACTTT
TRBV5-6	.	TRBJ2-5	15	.	CASSPGTGNQETQYF	TGTGCCAGCAGCCCGGGTACAGGTAACCAAGAGACCCAGTACTTC
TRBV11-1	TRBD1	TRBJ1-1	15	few	CASSLGQGGHTEAFF	TGTGCCAGCAGCCTGGGACAGGGTGGGCACACTGAAGCTTTCTTT
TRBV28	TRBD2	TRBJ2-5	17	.	CASSKYGSSGRGETRYF	TGTGCCAGCAGTAAATATGGGTCTAGCGGGAGAGGGGAGACCCGGTACTTC
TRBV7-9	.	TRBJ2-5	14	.	CASSDRTVQETQYF	TGTGCCAGCAGCGACCGGACAGTACAAGAGACCCAGTACTTC
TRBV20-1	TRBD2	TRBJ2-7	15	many	CSANHLAGYSYEQYF	TGCAGTGCAAACCACCTAGCGGGTTACTCCTACGAGCAGTACTTC
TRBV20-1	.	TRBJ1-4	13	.	CSARGNYIEKLFF	TGCAGTGCTAGGGGCAACTATATTGAAAAACTGTTTTTT
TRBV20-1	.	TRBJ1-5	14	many	CSARAGSSNQPQHF	TGCAGTGCTAGAGCCGGCAGCTCCAATCAGCCCCAGCATTTT
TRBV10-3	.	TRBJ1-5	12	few	CAISGDNQPQHF	TGTGCCATCAGTGGGGACAATCAGCCCCAGCATTTT
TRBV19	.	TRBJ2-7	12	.	CASSDLVGEQYF	TGTGCCAGTAGTGATCTGGTTGGCGAGCAGTACTTC
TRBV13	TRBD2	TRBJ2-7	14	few	CASSLVGREVEQYF	TGTGCCAGCAGCTTAGTCGGGCGGGAGGTCGAGCAGTACTTC
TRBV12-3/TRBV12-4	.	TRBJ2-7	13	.	CASSPLSTNEQYF	TGTGCCAGCAGTCCACTCTCCACGAACGAGCAGTACTTC
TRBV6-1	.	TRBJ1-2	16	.	CASSPPSWHEGYGYTF	TGTGCCAGCAGCCCGCCTAGCTGGCACGAAGGCTATGGCTACACCTTC
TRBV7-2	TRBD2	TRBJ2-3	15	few	CASSSVAGDPDTQYF	TGTGCCAGCAGCTCAGTAGCGGGAGACCCAGATACGCAGTATTTT
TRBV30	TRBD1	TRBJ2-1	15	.	CAWSAGTGDGSEQFF	TGTGCCTGGAGTGCCGGGACAGGGGACGGCTCTGAGCAGTTCTTC
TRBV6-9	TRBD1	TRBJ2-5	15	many	CASSYSGTGGAREYF	TGTGCCAGCAGTTACTCTGGGACAGGGGGGGCGCGGGAGTACTTC
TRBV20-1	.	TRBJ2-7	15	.	CSARDLRGGSYEQYF	TGCAGTGCTAGAGATCTGCGGGGCGGCTCCTACGAGCAGTACTTC
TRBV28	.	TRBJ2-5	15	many	CASSLLYRAGETQYF	TGTGCCAGCAGTTTATTGTACAGGGCAGGGGAGACCCAGTACTTC
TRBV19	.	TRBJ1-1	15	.	CASVQTQVMNTEAFF	TGTGCCAGTGTCCAGACACAGGTTATGAACACTGAAGCTTTCTTT
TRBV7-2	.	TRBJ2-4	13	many	CASSLGAKNIQYF	TGTGCCAGCAGCTTGGGAGCCAAAAACATTCAGTACTTC
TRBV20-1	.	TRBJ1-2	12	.	CSARDQGYGYTF	TGCAGTGCTAGAGATCAAGGTTATGGCTACACCTTC
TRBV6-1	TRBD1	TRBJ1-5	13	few	CASRHRGNQPQHF	TGTGCCAGCAGGCACAGGGGAAATCAGCCCCAGCATTTT
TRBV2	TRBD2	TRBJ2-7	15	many	CASSSDGTSSYEQYF	TGTGCCAGCTCATCGGACGGGACTAGCTCCTACGAGCAGTACTTC
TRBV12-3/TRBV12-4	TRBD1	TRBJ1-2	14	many	CASSLRGTGTGYTF	TGTGCCAGCAGTCTCCGGGGGACAGGGACTGGCTACACCTTC
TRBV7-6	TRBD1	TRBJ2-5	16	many	CASSHGQETLAETQYF	TGTGCCAGCAGCCACGGACAGGAAACTTTGGCAGAGACCCAGTACTTC
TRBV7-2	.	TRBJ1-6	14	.	CASSLQEYNSPLHF	TGTGCCAGCAGCTTACAGGAGTATAATTCACCCCTCCACTTT
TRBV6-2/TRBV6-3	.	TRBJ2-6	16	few	CASRDSFLSGANVLTF	TGTGCCAGCAGGGACAGCTTTCTTTCTGGGGCCAACGTCCTGACTTTC
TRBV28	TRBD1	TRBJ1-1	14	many	CASSFGQGFTEAFF	TGTGCCAGCAGTTTTGGACAGGGCTTCACTGAAGCTTTCTTT
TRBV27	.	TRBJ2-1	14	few	CATSPSSRHNEQFF	TGTGCCACCAGCCCTTCGTCCAGACACAATGAGCAGTTCTTC
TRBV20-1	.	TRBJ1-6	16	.	CSARDNREPYNSPLHF	TGCAGTGCTAGAGATAACAGGGAGCCCTATAATTCACCCCTCCACTTT
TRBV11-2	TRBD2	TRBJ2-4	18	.	CASSIGLAGIVYDSIQYF	TGTGCCAGCAGCATCGGACTAGCGGGAATCGTTTATGATAGCATTCAGTACTTC
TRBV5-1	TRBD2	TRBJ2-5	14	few	CASSRGTSGETQYF	TGCGCCAGCAGCAGAGGGACTAGCGGAGAGACCCAGTACTTC
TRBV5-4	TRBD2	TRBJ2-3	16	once	CASSLVRSSGTDTQYF	TGTGCCAGCAGCTTGGTAAGGTCTAGCGGGACAGATACGCAGTATTTT